These T cell receptor beta chains were read from a single sample in a study of blood T cell repertoires in COVID-19. Sequencing used immunoSEQ multiplex PCR; TCRdb keeps in-frame clones, though not all of them. The table shows about 280,000 clones, with roughly four fifths occurring only once. The sample comprised PBMCs or T cells enriched from blood (not recorded which). These receptors were obtained from a middle-aged man who had been exposed to COVID-19. The CDR3 runs from the conserved cysteine through the conserved F or W. The D gene is left open where the match is weak. For some rows the clone size is stated as once, few or many, or as a class when expanded; others skip it.

abundance	j_gene	d_gene	v_gene	CDR3aa	CDR3nt
.	TRBJ2-4	TRBD2	TRBV19	CASSMKREGQENIQYF	TGTGCCAGTAGTATGAAGCGGGAGGGCCAAGAAAACATTCAGTACTTC
.	TRBJ2-1	.	TRBV27	CASSLEGPRNNEQFF	TGTGCCAGCAGCCTTGAGGGTCCAAGGAACAATGAGCAGTTCTTC
.	TRBJ2-7	.	TRBV24-1	CATSDGARYEQYF	TGTGCCACCAGTGATGGTGCTAGATACGAGCAGTACTTC
.	TRBJ1-4	.	TRBV30	CAWSVGDEKLFF	TGTGCCTGGAGTGTAGGGGATGAAAAACTGTTTTTT
few	TRBJ1-3	.	TRBV30	CAWSKGGPYSGNTIYF	TGTGCCTGGAGTAAGGGGGGGCCATACTCTGGAAACACCATATATTTT
.	TRBJ1-1	.	TRBV29-1	CSVRGGFNTEAFF	TGCAGCGTCAGAGGAGGGTTTAACACTGAAGCTTTCTTT
.	TRBJ2-5	TRBD2	TRBV2	CASRLAGGPRETQYF	TGTGCCAGCAGGCTAGCGGGAGGGCCTCGTGAGACCCAGTACTTC
.	TRBJ2-1	.	TRBV5-1	CASSDTGLQQFF	TGCGCCAGCAGCGATACAGGGTTACAGCAGTTCTTC
once	TRBJ1-5	.	TRBV5-6	CASSFGAGDDQPQHF	TGTGCCAGCAGCTTTGGTGCAGGGGACGATCAGCCCCAGCATTTT
.	TRBJ2-7	TRBD1	TRBV6-5	CASSYSTGATRVEQYF	TGTGCCAGCAGTTACTCCACAGGGGCTACCCGGGTCGAGCAGTACTTC
once	TRBJ2-7	.	TRBV5-4	CASSLPATYEQYF	TGTGCCAGCAGCTTGCCAGCGACCTACGAGCAGTACTTC
.	TRBJ2-1	TRBD2	TRBV20-1	CSASLRTSLNEQFF	TGCAGTGCTAGTCTGAGGACTAGCCTCAATGAGCAGTTCTTC
.	TRBJ2-1	TRBD2	TRBV10-3	CAIRLSGSGDEQFF	TGTGCCATCAGATTAAGCGGGAGTGGTGATGAGCAGTTCTTC
.	TRBJ2-5	.	TRBV7-3	CASSSGFGLRETQYF	TGTGCCAGCAGCTCAGGGTTCGGGTTACGGGAGACCCAGTACTTC
.	TRBJ2-5	.	TRBV2	CASYPDTLSGTQYF	TGTGCCAGCTACCCCGACACATTATCAGGGACCCAGTACTTC
.	TRBJ2-1	TRBD1	TRBV15	CATSRPRGGVNYEQFF	TGTGCCACCAGCAGACCCCGAGGGGGCGTGAATTATGAGCAGTTCTTC
.	TRBJ2-1	.	TRBV5-1	CASRKEGGNEQFF	TGCGCCAGCAGGAAGGAGGGTGGCAATGAGCAGTTCTTC
.	TRBJ2-7	TRBD2	TRBV5-4	CASSLASGGSYEQYF	TGTGCCAGCAGCTTGGCTAGCGGGGGCTCCTACGAGCAGTACTTC
.	TRBJ2-5	.	TRBV14	CASSLLQETQYF	TGTGCCAGCAGCCTGCTTCAGGAGACCCAGTACTTC
.	TRBJ1-1	.	TRBV7-8	CASDPLGSLMNTEAFF	TGTGCCAGCGACCCTTTGGGCAGCCTCATGAACACTGAAGCTTTCTTT
.	TRBJ2-2	.	TRBV5-1	CASSPSKSGVLAGELFF	TGCGCCAGCAGCCCCTCCAAATCCGGAGTATTGGCCGGGGAGCTGTTTTTT
.	TRBJ2-7	.	TRBV27	CASTDPRDGTYEQYF	TGTGCCAGCACCGACCCCAGGGATGGAACCTACGAGCAGTACTTC
.	TRBJ2-1	.	TRBV3-1/TRBV3-2	CASSQEAWQVEQFF	TGTGCCAGCAGCCAAGAGGCATGGCAAGTGGAGCAGTTCTTC
.	TRBJ1-3	TRBD1	TRBV25-1	CASSGDRVHTIYF	TGTGCCAGCAGTGGGGACAGGGTTCACACCATATATTTT
.	TRBJ2-7	TRBD2	TRBV13	CASSLGIGREDEQYF	TGTGCCAGCAGCTTAGGAATCGGGAGGGAAGACGAGCAGTACTTC
.	TRBJ2-1	.	TRBV18	CASSPTSDEQFF	TGTGCCAGCTCCCCGACTAGTGATGAGCAGTTCTTC
.	TRBJ2-5	.	TRBV10-3	CAISEPGAETQYF	TGTGCCATCAGTGAGCCAGGGGCAGAGACCCAGTACTTC
.	TRBJ2-1	TRBD2	TRBV3-1/TRBV3-2	CASSQGSLAAYNEQFF	TGTGCCAGCAGCCAAGGATCCCTAGCGGCTTACAATGAGCAGTTCTTC
.	TRBJ2-7	.	TRBV10-1	CASNSGGEPQRGQYF	TGCGCCAGCAACTCCGGAGGGGAGCCACAACGGGGGCAGTACTTC
once	TRBJ1-1	.	TRBV10-1	CASSEGVAEAFF	TGCGCCAGCAGTGAAGGGGTCGCCGAAGCTTTCTTT
.	TRBJ2-7	TRBD1	TRBV7-9	CASGQGDYEQYF	TGTGCCAGTGGACAGGGAGATTACGAGCAGTACTTC
.	TRBJ2-2	.	TRBV19	CASSIGTAAGELFF	TGTGCCAGTAGTATAGGGACAGCGGCCGGGGAGCTGTTTTTT
.	TRBJ2-4	.	TRBV18	CASSPPSSSNIQYF	TGTGCCAGCTCACCACCTTCTAGTTCAAACATTCAGTACTTC
.	TRBJ2-3	.	TRBV20-1	CSATHTDTQYF	TGCAGTGCTACCCACACAGATACGCAGTATTTT
.	TRBJ2-5	TRBD2	TRBV7-8	CASRRSGAGQETQYF	TGTGCCAGCAGACGCAGCGGGGCCGGACAAGAGACCCAGTACTTC
.	TRBJ1-1	.	TRBV5-4	CASSLGGSTEAFF	TGTGCCAGCAGCTTGGGAGGGAGCACTGAAGCTTTCTTT
.	TRBJ1-5	.	TRBV7-2	CASSPDSVRADQPQHF	TGTGCCAGCAGCCCGGACAGCGTACGGGCGGATCAGCCCCAGCATTTT
.	TRBJ2-7	.	TRBV5-1	CASSPRTEGYEQYF	TGCGCCAGCAGCCCACGGACTGAGGGCTACGAGCAGTACTTC
.	TRBJ1-1	.	TRBV30	CAWSLHSSPIEAFF	TGTGCCTGGAGCCTTCACTCCTCCCCGATTGAAGCTTTCTTT
.	TRBJ2-1	.	TRBV12-3/TRBV12-4	CASSLERNEQFF	TGTGCCAGCAGTTTGGAGCGGAATGAGCAGTTCTTC
few	TRBJ2-7	TRBD1	TRBV5-1	CASSFAGTGTYEQYF	TGCGCCAGCAGCTTCGCCGGGACAGGCACCTACGAGCAGTACTTC
.	TRBJ2-1	TRBD1	TRBV29-1	CSVGMGQYNEQFF	TGCAGCGTTGGCATGGGACAGTACAATGAGCAGTTCTTC
.	TRBJ1-1	.	TRBV7-6	CASSRGNEAFF	TGTGCCAGCAGCCGAGGAAACGAAGCTTTCTTT
.	TRBJ2-5	.	TRBV5-5	CASTIYEGGETQYF	TGTGCCAGCACAATTTATGAGGGCGGGGAGACCCAGTACTTC
.	TRBJ2-5	.	TRBV23-1	CAPSWGENKPQETQYF	TGCGCCCCCTCGTGGGGCGAGAATAAACCCCAAGAGACCCAGTACTTC
.	TRBJ1-2	TRBD1	TRBV11-3	CASSWASTGFGYTF	TGTGCCAGCAGTTGGGCCTCGACAGGGTTTGGCTACACCTTC
.	TRBJ2-3	.	TRBV3-1/TRBV3-2	CASSPLRDSTVDTQYF	TGTGCCAGCAGCCCACTCCGGGACTCCACTGTTGATACGCAGTATTTT
.	TRBJ1-5	.	TRBV19	CASSMVGGQPQHF	TGTGCCAGTAGTATGGTAGGAGGTCAGCCCCAGCATTTT
once	TRBJ2-3	TRBD2	TRBV27	CASSPTSAYTDTQYF	TGTGCCAGCAGCCCCACTAGCGCCTACACAGATACGCAGTATTTT
.	TRBJ2-1	.	TRBV18	CASSPQQQEQFF	TGTGCCAGCTCACCACAGCAACAGGAGCAGTTCTTC